This section outlines one TCR beta chain sequence together with its context. Its antigen is currently unknown. This specimen comes from a study of vaccination and CD4 T cells after COVID-19. Turning to the study itself: Mild disease affected roughly ten convalescent patients and severe disease one, all SARS-CoV-2 positive by nasal swab PCR. Study observations and caveats: A comparatively limited set of convalescent patients was examined, with no early post-infection timepoints.

Sample treatment: roughly 11-day PBMC culture with coronavirus spike peptide pools or control peptides (ViraFEST assay). Cultured CD4+ T cells had their DNA profiled by the Oncomine TCR Beta short-read assay. TCRdb re-called the PCR reads with MiXCR, one entry per CDR3 protein. Altogether thousands of distinct CDR3 sequences are present, 45% being singletons, with the ten largest covering around 40%. CDR3 length: 14 amino acids. CDR1 is MRHNA and CDR2 is SNTAGT in the germline V gene. V was pared by 4 bases and J by 3 bases, with 3 bases of the junction left unmatched. The chain combines TRBV6-4 with TRBJ2-3; 8 bases map to TRBD2. The clonotype originates from a human donor who had recovered from COVID-19. Sequenced material: CD4+ T cells from blood, cultured in vitro. The CDR3 loop is CASSAGGETDTQYF. The CDR3 DNA reads TGTGCCAGCAGTGCGGGAGGGGAGACAGATACGCAGTATTTT.